The 18 T cell receptor beta chains below were found in one sample sequenced in a study of blood T cell repertoires in COVID-19 (dated by TCRdb to about 2020). Libraries were constructed by the immunoSEQ multiplex PCR assay. This immuneACCESS table, as held by TCRdb, lists in-frame sequences with V and J called but not all clones. Of the missing ones, under half trace to an unresolved V gene in checked studies; the others have no known cause. For this sample the table gives about 64,000 clones, of which approximately 91% were detected only once. The leading ten clones occupy roughly 1.7% of the sample. Sequencing was performed on peripheral blood. Receptors were obtained from a human donor in a cohort sampled during active COVID-19.

This sequence joins TRBV7-9 and TRBJ2-3; 7 bases match TRBD2. CDR1 SEHNR and CDR2 FQNEAQ come from the germline V gene (reference sequence). Unmatched junction bases numbered 2, after V lost 3 bases and J lost 2 bases. This CDR3 comprises 14 residues. The CDR3 nucleotides read TGTGCCAGCAGCTTGAAGCGGGACACAGATACGCAGTATTTT. Amino acid sequence: CASSLKRDTDTQYF.

The V call is TRBV12-1, the J call TRBJ1-2; TRBD1, the table's D call, was not compared with the DNA. TRBV12-1 is marked as a pseudogene. CDR3 length equals 18 residues. CDR3 amino acids: CASSFSRTGLVLDYGYTF. The DNA of the CDR3 is TGTGCCAGCAGCTTTAGTAGGACAGGGCTTGTCCTGGACTATGGCTACACCTTC.

The chain employs TRBV5-1 and TRBJ2-1; TRBD1 aligns across 10 bases. Germline V lookup: CDR1 SGHRS, CDR2 YFSETQ. The V and J ends lost 0 bases and 7 bases, in that order; junction bases with no gene match: 4. CDR3 length: 15 amino acids. The CDR3 region is CASSLVGDRGNEQFF. CDR3 DNA: TGCGCCAGCAGCTTGGTCGGGGACAGGGGTAATGAGCAGTTCTTC.

The V gene is TRBV28, the J gene TRBJ2-3; D is perhaps TRBD1 (7 bases). The CDR3 sequence is 17 residues long. V was clipped by 4 bases and J by 4 bases, with 21 bases between them. The germline CDR1 and CDR2 sequences are MDHEN and SYDVKM. Here the CDR3 reads CASSSPIKGAGSDTQYF. The CDR3 DNA reads as TGTGCCAGCAGTTCCCCCATTAAGGGGGCGGGATCAGATACGCAGTATTTT.

The genes are TRBV4-3 and TRBJ1-6; possible D gene TRBD1, 6 bases. V gave up 1 base and J gave up 10 bases, with 17 bases separating them. The CDR3 has 16 residues. Germline V gene lookup returns CDR1 LGHNA and CDR2 YSLEER. In nucleotides, the CDR3 is TGCGCCAGCAGCCAAGTCTTGGTCAGGGGAAAATCACCCCTCCACTTT. Translating it yields CASSQVLVRGKSPLHF.

This sequence joins TRBV28 and TRBJ1-4, with TRBD1 identical over 8 bases. V gave up 10 bases and J gave up 3 bases; unmatched junction bases: 4. The CDR3 consists of 13 residues. Germline V gives CDR1 MDHEN, CDR2 SYDVKM. CDR3: CANQGAPNEKLFF. CDR3 in DNA: TGTGCCAATCAGGGGGCTCCTAATGAAAAACTGTTTTTT.

The chain carries TRBV24-1 and TRBJ2-2; tentative D call: TRBD2 (5 bases). Trimming cost V 7 bases and J 1 base, with 9 bases left between them. The CDR3 runs to 14 residues. Germline V CDR1 and CDR2: KGHDR, SFDVKD. CDR3 protein: CATRGRGNTGELFF. As DNA, the CDR3 is TGTGCCACCAGGGGCCGGGGGAACACCGGGGAGCTGTTTTTT.

This chain uses TRBV5-1 with TRBJ2-7; maybe TRBD1 (6 bases). Germline V gives CDR1 SGHRS, CDR2 YFSETQ. This CDR3 is 13 amino acids long. Trimming stripped 2 bases from V and 3 bases from J, with 9 bases between. The CDR3 spells CASSLKQGYEQYF. The CDR3 DNA follows: TGCGCCAGCAGCTTAAAACAGGGCTACGAGCAGTACTTC.

In DNA, the CDR3 is TGTGCTAGCGCCCGAGAAAATGGCTACGAGCAGTACTTC. The encoded protein is CASARENGYEQYF. The V call is TRBV12-5, the J call TRBJ2-7; D is ambiguous. The V end lost 9 bases, the J end lost 3 bases, and 15 bases lay between the germline ends. This CDR3 comprises 13 residues. The germline V gene has CDR1 LGHNT and CDR2 FRNRAP.

The chain links TRBV6-2 or TRBV6-3 to TRBJ2-3; 10 nucleotides align to TRBD1. CDR1 MNHEY and CDR2 SVGEGT come from the germline V gene. V gave up 4 bases and J gave up 5 bases; unmatched junction bases: 12. The CDR3 is 17 amino acids. Here the CDR3 DNA reads TGTGCCAGCAGTTTCAGGGCCCCGGGACAGGGGCGAGATACGCAGTATTTT. This gives the protein CASSFRAPGQGRDTQYF.

This chain connects TRBV24-1 to TRBJ1-2, with a possible D match to TRBD1 (5 bases). The CDR3 loop spans 12 amino acids. V shed 5 bases and J shed 7 bases, with 10 bases lying between them. Germline CDR1 and CDR2: KGHDR and SFDVKD. CDR3 residues: CATSVGGSGYTF. In DNA form, the CDR3 reads TGTGCCACCAGTGTGGGGGGATCTGGCTACACCTTC.

DNA for the CDR3: TGTGCCAGCAGGCAGGGTTATGAGCAGTTCTTC. Translating it yields CASRQGYEQFF. The chain uses TRBV12-3 or TRBV12-4 and TRBJ2-1; D is possibly TRBD1 (5 bases). This CDR3 contains 11 residues. Trimming shortened V by 6 bases and J by 8 bases, and 8 bases separated the two germline ends.

V is TRBV4-3 and J is TRBJ1-6, with D perhaps TRBD1 (5 bases). This CDR3 is built from 13 residues. Deletions cut 3 bases from V and 7 bases from J, with 7 bases between. The germline V gene encodes CDR1 LGHNA and CDR2 YSLEER. The CDR3 sequence: CASSQRQNSPLHF. For the CDR3, the DNA is TGCGCCAGCAGCCAGCGACAGAATTCACCCCTCCACTTT.

This clone was seen just once. The rearrangement uses TRBV5-1 and TRBJ1-1; no firm D call. Between the trimmed V and J ends, which lost 1 base and 7 bases, there was a span of 11 bases. This CDR3 region has 13 residues. CDR1 and CDR2 (germline): SGHRS, YFSETQ. CDR3 coding DNA: TGCGCCAGCAGCTTGACCGGGGAGGTTGAAGCTTTCTTT. This sequence encodes CASSLTGEVEAFF.

This clone came up once. The genes are TRBV15 and TRBJ1-3, with 7 bases fitting TRBD1. Per germline, CDR1 LNHNV and CDR2 YYDKDF (reference sequence). This CDR3 has 17 residues. V was pared by 3 bases and J by 0 bases, with 8 bases of the junction left unmatched. The CDR3 loop is CATSRGRDSDSGNTIYF. CDR3 DNA: TGTGCCACCAGCAGGGGAAGGGACAGTGACTCTGGAAACACCATATATTTT.

The rearrangement joins TRBV5-6 to TRBJ2-7; possible D gene TRBD2, 6 bases. There are 16 residues in the CDR3. CDR1 is SGHDT, CDR2 YYEEEE, per germline. Deletions cut 1 base from V and 0 bases from J, with 14 bases between. The CDR3 region has the DNA TGTGCCAGCAGCTTGAGGAGGGGTGTAGGCTCCTACGAGCAGTACTTC. It yields the protein CASSLRRGVGSYEQYF.

The CDR3 loop reads CASSQDWRASGRVSYNEQFF. As DNA, the CDR3 is TGTGCCAGCAGCCAAGATTGGAGGGCTAGCGGGCGGGTCTCCTACAATGAGCAGTTCTTC. The chain recombines TRBV3-1 (or the pseudogene TRBV3-2) with TRBJ2-1; 8 bases match TRBD2. The J segment lost 0 bases and the V segment lost 0 bases, leaving 13 bases of the junction unmatched. CDR3 length: 20 residues. Germline CDR1 and CDR2: LGHDT and YNNKEL (reference sequence).

CDR3 coding DNA: TGTGCCTCCCTTCTAGCGGAAAACACCGGGGAGCTGTTTTTT. Amino acids: CASLLAENTGELFF. The chain recombines TRBV18 with TRBJ2-2, with 7 bases that match TRBD2. V lost 11 bases and J lost 2; bases outside the gene matches: 8. The CDR3 consists of 14 residues. Germline loops: CDR1 KGHSH, CDR2 LQKENI.